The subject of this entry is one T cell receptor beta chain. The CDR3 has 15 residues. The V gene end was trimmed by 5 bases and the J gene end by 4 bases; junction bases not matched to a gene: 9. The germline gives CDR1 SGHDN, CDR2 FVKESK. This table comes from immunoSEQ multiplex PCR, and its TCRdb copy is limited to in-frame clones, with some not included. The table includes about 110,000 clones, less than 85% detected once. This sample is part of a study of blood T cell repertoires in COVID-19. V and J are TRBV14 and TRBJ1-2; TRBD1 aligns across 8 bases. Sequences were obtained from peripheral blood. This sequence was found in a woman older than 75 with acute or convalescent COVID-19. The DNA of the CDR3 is TGTGCCAGCAGCTCCCGGACAGGGTTGGTCTATGGCTACACCTTC. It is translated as CASSSRTGLVYGYTF.